This T cell receptor beta chain was retrieved from a study of T cells in Graves' hyperthyroidism and ophthalmopathy. Trimming cost V 7 bases and J 3 bases; bases outside gene matches: 7. CDR3 length equals 15 residues. Each person with ophthalmopathy scored at least 3 on the Clinical Activity Score, reached NOSPECS grade 4 or higher, and had been ill under 3 months. This clonotype has ten or more counts. RNA transcripts gave rise to amplified TCR beta CDR3 regions. The HTBI set primed first-round TCR CDR3 RT-PCR. TCRdb itself ran the multiplex PCR reads through MiXCR, one entry per CDR3 protein. The sample includes a few hundred thousand distinct CDR3 sequences, 18% of them seen just once.

This receptor was taken from a man younger than 30 with Graves' ophthalmopathy. This chain uses TRBV12-3 or TRBV12-4 with TRBJ2-1; TRBD1 matches 9 bases. Sequenced material: blood. The CDR3 DNA sequence: TGTGCCAGCATCCGGGACAGGGCTAGCTACAATGAGCAGTTCTTC. Residues: CASIRDRASYNEQFF.